This T cell receptor (beta chain) was captured in a study of PD-1 blockade in classical Hodgkin lymphoma. Findings of the study overall: Baseline TCR diversity was reportedly lower in newly diagnosed patients than healthy donors. Complete responders started with a diversity level that resembled newly diagnosed patients at baseline.

Stated time point: cycle 4 day 1 (C4D1), after around six weeks of nivolumab. Every patient experienced relapse after autologous stem cell transplantation, and brentuximab vedotin exposure varied. The CDR3 is 12 amino acids. The V end lost 10 bases, the J end lost 2 bases, and 9 bases lay between the germline ends. CDR1 and CDR2 from the germline V gene are MNHNS and SASEGT. Here immunoSEQ multiplex PCR was the method, and the copy in TCRdb shows in-frame clones only, minus some. The repertoire holds some 93,000 clones, about 77% seen once, with over 7.5% in the top ten. This clone was picked up many times. Its specificity is not known.

The TCR was taken from a human donor with classical Hodgkin lymphoma. Sequencing was performed on peripheral blood mononuclear cells (PBMCs), taken before the fourth cycle of nivolumab. The chain joins TRBV6-1 to TRBJ1-5; no definite D call. The CDR3 loop reads CATRRRNQPQHF. The CDR3 nucleotides are TGTGCCACACGACGGCGCAATCAGCCCCAGCATTTT.